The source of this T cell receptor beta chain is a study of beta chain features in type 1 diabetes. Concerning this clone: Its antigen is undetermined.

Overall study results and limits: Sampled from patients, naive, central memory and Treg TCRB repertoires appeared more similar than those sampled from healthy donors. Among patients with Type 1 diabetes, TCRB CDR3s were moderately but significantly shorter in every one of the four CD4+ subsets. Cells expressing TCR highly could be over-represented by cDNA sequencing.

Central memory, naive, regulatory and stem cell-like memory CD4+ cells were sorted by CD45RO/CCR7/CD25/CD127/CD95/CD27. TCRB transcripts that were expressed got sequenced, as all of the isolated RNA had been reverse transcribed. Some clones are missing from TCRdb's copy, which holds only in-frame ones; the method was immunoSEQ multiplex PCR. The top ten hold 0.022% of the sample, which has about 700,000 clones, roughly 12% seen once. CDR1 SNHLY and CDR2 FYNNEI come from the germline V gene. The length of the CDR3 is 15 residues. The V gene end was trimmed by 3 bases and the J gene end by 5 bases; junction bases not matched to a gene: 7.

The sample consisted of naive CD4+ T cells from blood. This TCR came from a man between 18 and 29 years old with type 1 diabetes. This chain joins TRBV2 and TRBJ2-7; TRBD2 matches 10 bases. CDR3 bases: TGTGCCAGCAGTGACCCGGGACTAGCGATCCACGAGCAGTACTTC. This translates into CASSDPGLAIHEQYF.